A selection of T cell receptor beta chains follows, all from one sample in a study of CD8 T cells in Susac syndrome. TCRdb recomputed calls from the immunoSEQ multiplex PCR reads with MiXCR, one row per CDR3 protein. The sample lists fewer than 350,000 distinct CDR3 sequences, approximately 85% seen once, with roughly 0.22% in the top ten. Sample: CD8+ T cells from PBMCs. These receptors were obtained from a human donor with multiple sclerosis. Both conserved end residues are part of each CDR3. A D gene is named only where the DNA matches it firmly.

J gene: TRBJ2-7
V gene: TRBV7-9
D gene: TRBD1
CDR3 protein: CASSLPGQESYEQYF

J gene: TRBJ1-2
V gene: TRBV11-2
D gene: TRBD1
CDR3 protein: CASSLGWSGGTNGYTF

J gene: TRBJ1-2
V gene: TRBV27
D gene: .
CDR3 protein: CASSPPNYGYTF

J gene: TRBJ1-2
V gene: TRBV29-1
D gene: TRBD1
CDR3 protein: CSVEDGVDRGYAGYTF

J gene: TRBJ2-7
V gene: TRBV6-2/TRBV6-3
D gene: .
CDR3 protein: CASSYSVSGLSYEQYF

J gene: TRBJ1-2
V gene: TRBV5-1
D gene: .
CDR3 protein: CASSLGSEGWPYGYTF

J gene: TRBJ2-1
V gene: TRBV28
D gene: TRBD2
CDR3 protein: CASSLSLAGSSYNEQFF

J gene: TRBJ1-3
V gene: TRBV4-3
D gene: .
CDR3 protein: CASSQETASGNTIYF

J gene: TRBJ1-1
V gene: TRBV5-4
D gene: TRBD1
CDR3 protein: CASSFLSEQGIEAFF

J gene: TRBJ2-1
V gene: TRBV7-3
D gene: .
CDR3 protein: CASSNGIPNEQFF

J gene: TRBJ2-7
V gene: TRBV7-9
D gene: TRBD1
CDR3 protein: CASSFRQGYEQYF